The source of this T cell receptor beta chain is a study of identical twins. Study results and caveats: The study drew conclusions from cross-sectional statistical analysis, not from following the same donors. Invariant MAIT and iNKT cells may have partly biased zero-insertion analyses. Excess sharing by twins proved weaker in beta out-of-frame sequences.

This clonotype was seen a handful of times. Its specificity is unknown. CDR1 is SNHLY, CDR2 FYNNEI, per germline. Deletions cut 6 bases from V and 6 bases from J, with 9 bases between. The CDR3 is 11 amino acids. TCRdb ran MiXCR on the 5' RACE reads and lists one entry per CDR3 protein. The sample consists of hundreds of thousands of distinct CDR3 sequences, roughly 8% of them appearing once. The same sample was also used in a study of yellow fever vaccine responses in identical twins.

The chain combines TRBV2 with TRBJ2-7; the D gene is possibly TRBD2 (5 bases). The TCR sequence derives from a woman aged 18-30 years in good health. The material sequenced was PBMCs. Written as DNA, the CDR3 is TGTGCCAGCAGCCCCGAGGGCGAGCAGTACTTC. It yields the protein CASSPEGEQYF.